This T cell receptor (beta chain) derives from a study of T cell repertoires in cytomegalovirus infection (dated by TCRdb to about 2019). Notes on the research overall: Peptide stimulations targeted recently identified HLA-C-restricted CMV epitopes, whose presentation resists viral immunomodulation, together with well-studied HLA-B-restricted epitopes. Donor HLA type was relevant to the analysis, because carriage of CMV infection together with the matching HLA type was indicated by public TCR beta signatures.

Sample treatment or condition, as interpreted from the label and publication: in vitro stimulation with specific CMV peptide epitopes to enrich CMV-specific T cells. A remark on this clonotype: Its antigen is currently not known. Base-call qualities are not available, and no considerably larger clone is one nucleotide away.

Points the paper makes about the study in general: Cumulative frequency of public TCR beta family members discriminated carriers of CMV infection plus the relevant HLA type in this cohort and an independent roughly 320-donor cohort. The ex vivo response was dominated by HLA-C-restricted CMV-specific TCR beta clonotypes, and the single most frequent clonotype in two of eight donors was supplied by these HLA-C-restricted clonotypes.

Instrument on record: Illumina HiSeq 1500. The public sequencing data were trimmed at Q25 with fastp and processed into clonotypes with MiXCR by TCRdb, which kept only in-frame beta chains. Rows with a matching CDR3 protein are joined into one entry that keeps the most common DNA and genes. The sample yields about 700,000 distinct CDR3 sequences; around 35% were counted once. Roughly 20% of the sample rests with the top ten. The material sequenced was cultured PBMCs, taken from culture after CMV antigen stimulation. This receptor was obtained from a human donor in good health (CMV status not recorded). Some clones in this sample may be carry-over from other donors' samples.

The nucleotides are TGCGCCAGCAGCCAGGTCCTCTTGGACAGGGCTGGCGAGCAGTACTTC. It encodes CASSQVLLDRAGEQYF. The chain was built from TRBV4-1 and TRBJ2-7, and 8 junctional nucleotides match TRBD1. Compared with germline, V lacks 3 bases and J lacks 6 bases; bases without a gene match: 13. From the germline V gene, CDR1 is MGHRA and CDR2 is YSYEKL. Its CDR3 holds 16 amino acids, cysteine through phenylalanine. The read is trimmed to its CDR3 DNA, 48 bases read in frame from base 1.